The 17 T cell receptor beta chains reported below all come from one sample, sequenced in a study of immune characterization of retroperitoneal liposarcoma. TCRdb fed the PCR reads into MiXCR, producing one record per CDR3 protein. The sample has approximately 3,000 distinct CDR3 sequences; approximately 48% are singletons. Sequences were obtained from tumor tissue. The receptors here all came from a male donor with retroperitoneal liposarcoma.

This clonotype rates as medium-sized (0.01 to 0.1%). The chain links TRBV6-4 to TRBJ2-1, with 7 bases fitting TRBD1. The CDR3 consists of 13 residues. With 2 bases clipped from V and 6 bases from J, the junction kept 1 base outside the gene matches. The germline V gene encodes CDR1 MRHNA and CDR2 SNTAGT. As DNA, the CDR3 is TGTGCCAGCAGTGACCGGGACAGCAATGAGCAGTTCTTC. It translates to CASSDRDSNEQFF.

The chain employs TRBV7-8 and TRBJ2-5, with TRBD2 matching over 8 bases. The CDR3 spans 14 residues. V was pared by 1 base and J by 11 bases, with 9 bases of the junction left unmatched. Looked up from germline, CDR1 is SGHVS and CDR2 is FQNEAQ. This CDR3 is CASSLDRLANEQYF. For the CDR3, the DNA is TGTGCCAGCAGCTTAGACCGACTAGCGAATGAGCAGTACTTC.

This clonotype showed up just once. This chain uses TRBV6-6 with TRBJ2-1; 14 bases line up with TRBD2. The J call could be wrong; TRBJ2-7 is a better fit for the DNA end. The CDR3 runs to 14 residues. CDR1 is MNHNY, CDR2 SVGAGI, per germline (reference sequence). CDR3 protein: CASKTSGGAREQYV. The CDR3 DNA is TGTGCCAGCAAGACTAGCGGGGGGGCTCGTGAGCAGTACGTC.

In its sample, this clonotype is medium-sized. The CDR3 nucleotides read TGTGCCAGCAGCGTGGGAAATAACAATGAGCAGTTCTTC. Its protein product is CASSVGNNNEQFF. The genes are TRBV7-3 and TRBJ2-1; D gene uncertain. Germline loops: CDR1 SGHTA, CDR2 FQGTGA. The germline V and J ends were trimmed by 5 bases and 5 bases, with 10 bases remaining between them. The CDR3 sequence is 13 residues long.

This clonotype was detected once. This rearrangement joins TRBV6-1 to TRBJ2-6; D is undetermined. V was shortened by 5 bases and J by 4 bases, with 9 bases between the two germline ends. The CDR3 runs to 14 residues. Germline assignment: CDR1 MNHNS and CDR2 SASEGT. The CDR3 bases are TGTGCCAGCAGTTCCGACTGGGGGGCCAACGTCCTGACTTTC. Amino acid sequence: CASSSDWGANVLTF.

The chain employs TRBV7-2 and TRBJ2-7; 10 bases map to TRBD2. Germline CDR1 reads SGHTA; CDR2 reads FQGNSA. Trimming cost V 6 bases and J 2 bases; bases outside gene matches: 4. This CDR3 has 14 amino acids. The CDR3 DNA is TGTGCCAGCAGTCTAGCGGGAGCCCCCTACGAGCAGTACTTC. This sequence encodes CASSLAGAPYEQYF.

This clonotype has just a few counts. This rearrangement joins TRBV27 to TRBJ1-5, with 7 positions matching TRBD1. The CDR3 loop spans 14 amino acids. After removal of 3 bases from V and 2 bases from J, the junction contained 1 base not matched to a gene. Per the germline V gene, CDR1 is MNHEY and CDR2 is SMNVEV (reference sequence). The CDR3 is CASSLTGRNQPQHF. The DNA for the CDR3 is TGTGCCAGCAGTTTGACAGGGCGCAATCAGCCCCAGCATTTT.

This clonotype occurred a few times. The chain combines TRBV5-6 with TRBJ2-3, with 9 bases matching TRBD2. Germline CDR1 SGHDT, CDR2 YYEEEE. This CDR3 is built from 13 residues. V lost 7 bases and J lost 4; bases outside the gene matches: 4. CDR3 DNA: TGTGCCAGCTCCGGCGGGGGGGCAGATACGCAGTATTTT. It encodes CASSGGGADTQYF.

This clonotype has more than one count but fewer than ten. This chain uses TRBV12-3 or TRBV12-4 with TRBJ2-5; D unresolved. The CDR3 contains 14 residues. Trimming removed 2 bases at V and 11 bases at J, with 18 bases between. The CDR3 DNA follows: TGTGCCAGCAGTTTAAACGGCCGAGGCAGTGAGCAGTACTTC. It encodes CASSLNGRGSEQYF.

V is TRBV7-7 and J is TRBJ2-5; perhaps D is TRBD1 or TRBD2 (5 bases each). CDR3 length equals 15 residues. Per the germline V gene, CDR1 is SSHAT and CDR2 is FNYEAQ (reference sequence). V lost 5 bases and J lost 1, with 14 bases in between. Here the CDR3 DNA reads TGTGCCAGCAGCCCTCGTGAGGGGATCCAAGAGACCCAGTACTTC. Its translation: CASSPREGIQETQYF. Combining the CDR3 with reference TRBV7-7 and TRBJ2-5 gives the whole variable domain GAGVSQSPRYKVTKRGQDVTLRCDPISSHATLYWYQQALGQGPEFLTYFNYEAQPDKSGLPSDRFSAERPEGSISTLTIQRTEQRDSAMYRCASSPREGIQETQYFGPGTRLLVL.

As concerns this clonotype: A much larger clone differs from this one at a single base, so this may be a read error. V usage is TRBV10-3 and J usage is TRBJ2-1; the match to TRBD2 covers 9 bases. The J call is in doubt because the DNA end fits TRBJ2-7 better. This CDR3 spans 16 amino acids. The germline V gene encodes CDR1 ENHRY and CDR2 SYGVKD. For the CDR3, the DNA is TGTGCCATCAGAGTAGCGGGAGAGGCCCGGCGCCACGAGCAGTACTTC. Translated, it gives CAIRVAGEARRHEQYF.

The rearrangement joins TRBV4-1 to TRBJ2-1; no definite D call. The CDR3 is 15 amino acids. CDR1 and CDR2 from the germline V gene are MGHRA and YSYEKL. The V gene lost 2 bases and the J gene lost 10 bases, with 18 bases spanning the gap. In DNA, the CDR3 is TGCGCCAGCAGCCAAAGTAGTGCCAGGACCTACGAGCAGTTCTTC. This translates into CASSQSSARTYEQFF.

This clonotype has a single count. This sequence may be a read error, since a much larger clone differs from it by one base. This chain joins TRBV11-3 and TRBJ2-1; 8 positions match TRBD1. The V and J ends lost 5 bases and 10 bases, in that order; junction bases with no gene match: 10. Germline V gene sequence: CDR1 SGHNT, CDR2 YENEEA. The CDR3 spans 14 residues. The CDR3 protein is CASSLQGADYEQFF. The CDR3 DNA is TGTGCCAGCAGCCTCCAGGGGGCCGACTACGAGCAGTTCTTC.

V and J are TRBV6-1 and TRBJ1-2; 7 nucleotides match TRBD1. Trimming at V came to 0 bases and at J to 7 bases, leaving 14 bases not matched to a gene. The CDR3 spans 17 residues. Germline CDR1 and CDR2: MNHNS and SASEGT. CDR3 region: CASSEARQGINVRGYTF. CDR3 sequence (DNA): TGTGCCAGCAGTGAAGCACGACAGGGTATTAATGTCCGTGGCTACACCTTC.

Sample share makes this clonotype medium-sized. This sequence joins TRBV7-2 and TRBJ2-5, with D unresolved. The CDR3 has 14 amino acids. Germline-derived CDR1 and CDR2 are SGHTA and FQGNSA. The V and J ends lost 7 bases and 1 base respectively, with 13 bases between them. In nucleotides, the CDR3 is TGTGCCAGCAACCTGCTCAGCTCCCAAGAGACCCAGTACTTC. Translating it yields CASNLLSSQETQYF.

This clonotype was detected a few times. This rearrangement joins TRBV12-3 or TRBV12-4 to TRBJ2-1, with 12 bases identical to TRBD2. The CDR3 length is 17 residues. Trimming cost V 5 bases and J 6 bases; bases outside gene matches: 11. This CDR3 is CASSHRGASGRANEQFF. Written as DNA, the CDR3 is TGTGCCAGCAGTCACCGAGGGGCTAGCGGGAGGGCCAATGAGCAGTTCTTC.

This clonotype is labeled as medium-sized. This chain links TRBV7-8 with TRBJ1-5; D uncertain. The CDR3 contains 14 residues. Germline V lookup: CDR1 SGHVS, CDR2 FQNEAQ. With 4 bases removed from V and 4 bases from J, the gap between germline ends came to 11 bases. CDR3 nucleotide sequence: TGTGCCAGCAGCTCCTCGTCCGGGAATCAGCCCCAGCATTTT. Translating it yields CASSSSSGNQPQHF.